This T cell receptor beta chain is drawn from a study of technical replicates of blood from a handful of donors. Using immunoSEQ multiplex PCR, the repertoire was profiled, and TCRdb retains in-frame clones only, with some absent. This sample has 60,000 to 90,000 clones, with approximately 97% found just once. Sequencing was carried out using T cells isolated from PBMCs. This clonotype was sampled from a human donor in good health.

The CDR3 is CASSVGLAAYNEQFF. CDR3 sequence (DNA): TGTGCCAGCAGCGTAGGCCTAGCGGCCTACAATGAGCAGTTCTTC. The V and J genes are TRBV9 and TRBJ2-1, with 7 bases identical to TRBD2. Germline loops: CDR1 SGDLS, CDR2 YYNGEE. The CDR3 is 15 amino acids. After removal of 0 bases from V and 2 bases from J, the junction contained 2 bases not matched to a gene. Filled out from reference TRBV9 and TRBJ2-1, the complete variable domain reads DSGVTQTPKHLITATGQRVTLRCSPRSGDLSVYWYQQSLDQGLQFLIQYYNGEERAKGNILERFSAQQFPDLHSELNLSSLELGDSALYFCASSVGLAAYNEQFFGPGTRLTVL.